This T cell receptor (beta chain) was sequenced during a study of blood T cell repertoires in COVID-19. Study in general: The study drew acute and convalescent COVID-19 samples from the United States, Italy and Spain. Sources were T cells, B-cell-depleted T cells, or PBMCs; the material itself was cDNA or gDNA.

The CDR3 spans 13 residues. The ends lost 5 bases at V and 5 bases at J; junction bases unmatched: 8. The germline gives CDR1 SQVTM, CDR2 ANQGSEA. Method: immunoSEQ multiplex PCR; TCRdb's copy keeps in-frame clones and lacks some. The sample holds 100,000 or so clones, roughly 78% seen once. The receptor was derived from a man aged 50-59 years with active or convalescent COVID-19. Sequencing was done on a sample of peripheral blood. This chain connects TRBV29-1 to TRBJ1-1; 7 nucleotides align to TRBD1. The CDR3 DNA sequence: TGCAGCGTTTACCTAACAGGGGCTACTGAAGCTTTCTTT. This encodes CSVYLTGATEAFF.